These 29 T cell receptor beta chains originate from one sample sequenced in a study of T-cell memory formation after mild COVID-19. TCRdb recomputed calls from the 5' RACE reads with MiXCR, one row per CDR3 protein. The sample carries 500,000 to 650,000 distinct CDR3 sequences, 20% to 25% recorded once. The specimen was PBMCs or a T cell subset sorted from them (not recorded which). The receptors originated from an adult woman who had mild COVID-19 (a few samples of this study predate the infection). Cell type and time point are not known.

In its sample, this clonotype was seen a few times. The chain employs TRBV12-3 or TRBV12-4 and TRBJ2-3, with 15 bases identical to TRBD2. There are 18 residues in the CDR3. V lost 3 bases and J lost 1; bases outside the gene matches: 5. The DNA for the CDR3 is TGTGCCAGCAGTTTGACCCGGACTAGCGGGAGGGGCACAGATACGCAGTATTTT. Encoded protein: CASSLTRTSGRGTDTQYF.

The rearrangement links TRBV29-1 to TRBJ1-1; D remains unclear. The CDR3 totals 10 residues. Germline CDR1 SQVTM, CDR2 ANQGSEA. V gave up 2 bases and J gave up 7 bases, with 5 bases separating them. The CDR3 DNA follows: TGCAGCGTTGAAATTGTTGAAGCTTTCTTT. Its protein product is CSVEIVEAFF.

This clonotype was detected once. The chain carries TRBV6-2 or TRBV6-3 and TRBJ2-3; 7 bases fit TRBD2. J lost 2 bases, V lost 2 bases, and 7 bases had no gene match. CDR3 length: 16 residues. Germline values: CDR1 MNHEY, CDR2 SVGEGT. The CDR3 loop is CASSYPALAPTDTQYF. The CDR3 bases are TGTGCCAGCAGTTACCCGGCACTAGCGCCCACAGATACGCAGTATTTT.

The chain carries TRBV29-1 and TRBJ2-7; tentatively, D is TRBD1 (5 bases). V was pared by 7 bases and J by 4 bases, with 17 bases between. CDR3 size: 13 residues. The V gene's germline CDR1 is SQVTM and CDR2 ANQGSEA. CDR3 nucleotides: TGCAGCGCTGCGATACAGGCGTCGTACGAGCAGTACTTC. Amino acids: CSAAIQASYEQYF.

This chain connects TRBV20-1 to TRBJ2-1; 7 bases agree with TRBD1. The CDR3 contains 14 residues. J gave up 4 bases and V 3 bases, and 6 bases lay outside the gene matches. Germline values: CDR1 DFQATT, CDR2 SNEGSKA (reference sequence). CDR3 protein: CSARKGGAYNEQFF. The DNA of the CDR3 is TGCAGTGCTAGGAAAGGGGGCGCTTACAATGAGCAGTTCTTC.

CDR3 coding DNA: TGCGCCAGCAGCTTAGGGCCCCGAGGATCCTACAATGAGCAGTTCTTC. Amino acid sequence: CASSLGPRGSYNEQFF. The V and J genes are TRBV5-1 and TRBJ2-1; unclear D gene. V lost 2 bases, J lost 1 base, and 13 bases lay in between. The CDR3 has 16 residues. Looked up from germline, CDR1 is SGHRS and CDR2 is YFSETQ. The variable domain in full, completed from reference TRBV5-1 and TRBJ2-1, reads KAGVTQTPRYLIKTRGQQVTLSCSPISGHRSVSWYQQTPGQGLQFLFEYFSETQRNKGNFPGRFSGRQFSNSRSEMNVSTLELGDSALYLCASSLGPRGSYNEQFFGPGTRLTVL.

In this sample, this clonotype turned up a few times. V and J are TRBV6-5 and TRBJ2-7; no clear D gene. Germline V gene sequence: CDR1 MNHEY, CDR2 SVGAGI. V was clipped by 2 bases and J by 7 bases, with 15 bases between them. This CDR3 has 14 amino acids. The CDR3 DNA reads TGTGCCAGCAGTTACAAGGGCGTCTTTTGGGAGCAGTACTTC. This sequence encodes CASSYKGVFWEQYF.

The chain uses TRBV24-1 and TRBJ2-1; D remains unclear. Germline V gene data show CDR1 as KGHDR and CDR2 as SFDVKD. The ends were cut back, 3 bases at V and 10 bases at J, with 9 bases in the middle. This CDR3 contains 12 residues. The CDR3 loop reads CATSDMDGEQFF. DNA of the CDR3: TGTGCCACCAGTGATATGGACGGAGAGCAGTTCTTC.

V usage is TRBV10-3 and J usage is TRBJ1-4; D gene ambiguous. The germline gives CDR1 ENHRY, CDR2 SYGVKD. The CDR3 sequence is 13 residues long. Between the trimmed V and J ends, which lost 2 bases and 3 bases, there was a span of 4 bases. CDR3 loop: CAISERPNEKLFF. The CDR3 DNA reads as TGTGCCATCAGTGAGCGGCCTAATGAAAAACTGTTTTTT.

V and J are TRBV7-2 and TRBJ2-5; 10 bases fit TRBD2. The CDR3 runs 18 residues. Trimming removed 3 bases from V and 1 base from J; junction bases left unmatched: 11. In germline, CDR1 is SGHTA, CDR2 FQGNSA. The CDR3 loop reads CASSFLRHSGGFQETQYF. The CDR3 bases are TGTGCCAGCAGCTTCCTGAGACATAGCGGGGGGTTCCAAGAGACCCAGTACTTC.

This clonotype showed up just a few times. DNA of the CDR3: TGTGCCAGCAGTTTTGACCTAGCGGGATCGGGCTACGAGCAGTACTTC. Translated: CASSFDLAGSGYEQYF. The rearrangement joins TRBV6-2 or TRBV6-3 to TRBJ2-7, with 9 bases fitting TRBD2. Germline-derived CDR1 and CDR2 are MNHEY and SVGEGT. J was trimmed by 3 bases and V by 4 bases; bases with no gene match: 10. CDR3 size: 16 residues.

This clonotype was seen a few times. The V gene is TRBV15, the J gene TRBJ2-1, with TRBD2 identical over 14 bases. V gave up 4 bases and J gave up 12 bases; unmatched junction bases: 14. This CDR3 contains 17 residues. CDR1 is LNHNV and CDR2 is YYDKDF in the germline V gene (reference sequence). The CDR3 region has the DNA TGTGCCACCAGCAAACCTGGACTAGCGGGAGGCCAGTGGGGGCAGTTCTTC. Translation: CATSKPGLAGGQWGQFF.

The chain is built from TRBV20-1 and TRBJ1-2; TRBD1 agrees at 12 bases. The CDR3 consists of 14 residues. CDR1 and CDR2 from the germline V gene are DFQATT and SNEGSKA (reference sequence). In DNA, the CDR3 is TGCACCACAGGGGACAGGGGGCGCGACTATGGCTACACCTTC. Encoded protein: CTTGDRGRDYGYTF.

The chain links TRBV5-5 to TRBJ1-5, with 9 bases fitting TRBD1. The germline V gene has CDR1 SGHKS and CDR2 YYEKEE (reference sequence). CDR3 size: 15 residues. J was trimmed by 5 bases and V by 0 bases; bases with no gene match: 3. CDR3 nucleotides: TGTGCCAGCAGCTTGGCGCACAGGGGGCATCAGCCCCAGCATTTT. It yields the protein CASSLAHRGHQPQHF.

The CDR3 spells CASSGTFLRSFQETQYF. CDR3 sequence (DNA): TGTGCCAGCAGCGGGACCTTCTTGAGGAGCTTTCAAGAGACCCAGTACTTC. The V call is TRBV3-1, the J call TRBJ2-5, with D possibly being TRBD1 or TRBD2 (5 bases each). This CDR3 has 17 amino acids. V was pared by 5 bases and J by 2 bases, with 21 bases between. CDR1 and CDR2 from the germline V gene are LGHDT and YNNKEL (reference sequence).

In its sample, this clonotype was seen a few times. J is TRBJ2-7 and V is TRBV21-1; TRBD2 is the table's D call, not checked against the DNA. TRBV21-1 is assigned pseudogene status. The CDR3 totals 15 residues. The CDR3 DNA follows: TGTGCCAGCAGCAAAGAAAGCGGGATGGCATACGAGCAGTACTTC. It codes for CASSKESGMAYEQYF.

The V gene is TRBV12-3 or TRBV12-4, the J gene TRBJ2-7, with D possibly being TRBD2 (6 bases). The CDR3 is made up of 15 amino acids. V gave up 5 bases and J gave up 5 bases, with 19 bases separating them. The CDR3 here is CASSSSRGNVDEQYF. DNA of the CDR3: TGTGCCAGCAGTAGCTCCCGCGGGAACGTCGACGAGCAGTACTTC.

In its sample, this clonotype was seen many times. This rearrangement joins TRBV3-1 to TRBJ1-3, with D unresolved. Germline loops: CDR1 LGHDT, CDR2 YNNKEL (reference sequence). The ends were cut back, 4 bases at V and 0 bases at J, with 7 bases in the middle. This CDR3 region has 14 residues. This chain's CDR3 is CASSPQSSGNTIYF. The CDR3 nucleotides are TGTGCCAGCAGCCCGCAGAGCTCTGGAAACACCATATATTTT.

The V call is TRBV19, the J call TRBJ1-1; 8 bases match TRBD1. The germline gives CDR1 LNHDA, CDR2 SQIVND (reference sequence). This CDR3 is 14 amino acids long. V was pared by 4 bases and J by 4 bases, with 5 bases of the junction left unmatched. In DNA, the CDR3 is TGTGCCAGTAGTACCAGGGGGCTGGGCACTGAAGCTTTCTTT. It is translated as CASSTRGLGTEAFF. The full variable domain, with the rest looked up from reference TRBV19 and TRBJ1-1, is DGGITQSPKYLFRKEGQNVTLSCEQNLNHDAMYWYRQDPGQGLRLIYYSQIVNDFQKGDIAEGYSVSREKKESFPLTVTSAQKNPTAFYLCASSTRGLGTEAFFGQGTRLTVV.

This clonotype appeared a few times. The chain carries TRBV7-2 and TRBJ1-5; maybe TRBD1 (5 bases). The ends were cut back, 2 bases at V and 2 bases at J, with 10 bases in the middle. This CDR3 region has 15 residues. Germline V gives CDR1 SGHTA, CDR2 FQGNSA. As DNA, the CDR3 is TGTGCCAGCAGCTTAAATGCGGGACGCAATCAGCCCCAGCATTTT. The encoded protein is CASSLNAGRNQPQHF.

The sample holds many counts of this clonotype. The chain joins TRBV3-1 to TRBJ2-1; 7 bases map to TRBD2. V dropped 4 bases and J dropped 5; count of bases not matched to a gene: 5. Looked up from germline, CDR1 is LGHDT and CDR2 is YNNKEL (reference sequence). This CDR3 is built from 14 residues. The CDR3 reads CASSLGDYHNEQFF. CDR3 bases: TGTGCCAGCAGCCTGGGGGACTACCACAATGAGCAGTTCTTC.

This clonotype has only a few counts. The chain links TRBV15 to TRBJ2-1, with D perhaps TRBD1 or TRBD2 (5 bases each). The V gene lost 1 base and the J gene lost 2 bases, with 15 bases spanning the gap. The CDR3 extends over 17 amino acids. Germline assignment: CDR1 LNHNV and CDR2 YYDKDF (reference sequence). The CDR3 sequence is CATSRGRNGGTYNEQFF. CDR3 DNA: TGTGCCACCAGCAGAGGGAGAAATGGGGGTACCTACAATGAGCAGTTCTTC.

The chain uses TRBV6-4 and TRBJ2-1; 10 bases fit TRBD2. Germline-derived CDR1 and CDR2 are MRHNA and SNTAGT. V lost 6 bases, J lost 8 bases, and 7 bases stayed unmatched. The CDR3 spans 14 residues. The CDR3, as DNA: TGTGCCAGCAGCCTAGCGGGAGAATACGATGAGCAGTTCTTC. Protein: CASSLAGEYDEQFF.

This clonotype turned up a few times. This chain links TRBV6-2 or TRBV6-3 with TRBJ2-3; perhaps TRBD1 as D (5 bases). Trimming removed 7 bases at V and 6 bases at J, with 23 bases between. Germline loops: CDR1 MNHEY, CDR2 SVGEGT. CDR3 length: 16 residues. CDR3 DNA: TGTGCCAGCAACGCCCTGGGGCTCCGGCCCGCGGATACGCAGTATTTT. It specifies CASNALGLRPADTQYF.

In its sample, this clonotype was seen a few times. The chain employs TRBV3-1 and TRBJ2-1, with 7 bases matching TRBD1. Trimming cost V 3 bases and J 0 bases; bases outside gene matches: 5. Looked up from germline, CDR1 is LGHDT and CDR2 is YNNKEL (reference sequence). CDR3 length: 16 residues. The CDR3 region has the DNA TGTGCCAGCAGCCAGGAACAGGGGAGCTCCTACAATGAGCAGTTCTTC. Protein: CASSQEQGSSYNEQFF.

The V and J genes are TRBV7-3 and TRBJ2-2; 10 nucleotides line up with TRBD1. V lost 5 bases to trimming and J lost 6 bases; unmatched junction nucleotides: 6. The CDR3 is 15 residues long. CDR1 and CDR2 (germline): SGHTA, FQGTGA. CDR3 sequence: CASSNWDRGSGELFF. The DNA for the CDR3 is TGTGCCAGCAGCAACTGGGACAGGGGATCCGGGGAGCTGTTTTTT.

This clonotype was seen a handful of times. V is TRBV9 and J is TRBJ2-7; D tentatively fits TRBD1 or TRBD2 (5 bases each). The V and J ends lost 4 bases and 4 bases respectively, with 18 bases between them. The CDR3 is 15 amino acids. CDR1 is SGDLS and CDR2 is YYNGEE in the germline V gene. CDR3 sequence (DNA): TGTGCCAGCAGCCACCGGGACGGAAGAATTTACGAGCAGTACTTC. Translation gives CASSHRDGRIYEQYF.

The chain links TRBV3-1 to TRBJ1-1; D is ambiguous. CDR1 is LGHDT, CDR2 YNNKEL, per germline (reference sequence). The CDR3 is made up of 14 amino acids. Deletions cut 0 bases from V and 7 bases from J, with 12 bases between. This chain's CDR3 is CASSQDASVSEAFF. In DNA form, the CDR3 reads TGTGCCAGCAGCCAAGATGCGTCAGTTAGTGAAGCTTTCTTT.

The chain links TRBV4-3 to TRBJ2-5, with TRBD2 matching over 9 bases. Germline V lookup: CDR1 LGHNA, CDR2 YSLEER. CDR3 length equals 15 residues. V lost 1 base to trimming and J lost 4 bases; unmatched junction nucleotides: 4. The CDR3 region has the DNA TGCGCCAGCAGCCAAGGTAGCGGGAGCGGAGAGACCCAGTACTTC. It translates to CASSQGSGSGETQYF.